This T cell receptor beta chain was found in a study of T cell changes during pregnancy in multiple sclerosis. The CDR3 loop spans 11 amino acids. The V gene lost 2 bases and the J gene lost 5 bases, with 2 bases spanning the gap. Per the germline V gene, CDR1 is SGHAT and CDR2 is FQNNGV. Measured with immunoSEQ multiplex PCR; TCRdb has only the in-frame clones, and not every one. The sample gives about 80,000 clones, around 93% of which show up once; 2.6% is in the top ten. The clonotype comes from a female donor in good health, enrolled as a control in a pregnancy study. The J gene is TRBJ2-3, the V gene TRBV11-2; D remains unclear. The material sequenced was peripheral blood, taken after pregnancy. The CDR3, as DNA: TGTGCCAGCAGCTTACAAGATACGCAGTATTTT. Amino acids: CASSLQDTQYF.